Listed below are T cell receptor beta chains from one sample, sequenced in a study of T-cell memory formation after mild COVID-19. MiXCR was run by TCRdb on the 5' RACE reads, yielding one entry per CDR3 protein. The sample has 350,000 to 500,000 distinct CDR3 sequences, more than 20% seen once. Sequencing was carried out using PBMCs or a T cell subset sorted from them (not recorded which). The receptors come from an adult woman who had mild COVID-19 (a few samples of this study predate the infection). Cell type and time point are not known. Each CDR3 is given with its conserved first and last residue. A D gene is named only where the DNA matches it firmly. Clone size is shown for a subset of rows, as once, few, many or a class of expanded clone.

>TRBV2|TRBJ1-6|few|TRBD1
TGTGCCAGCAGTTTCGACAGGGAAGGATCACCCCTCCACTTT
CASSFDREGSPLHF
>TRBV7-3|TRBJ2-1|NA|NA
TGTGCCAGCAGCTCGACTTGGGATGGGGATGAGCAGTTCTTC
CASSSTWDGDEQFF
>TRBV19|TRBJ2-1|few|NA
TGTGCCAGTAGTATGGGGCAGGGGTTCGATGAGCAGTTCTTC
CASSMGQGFDEQFF
>TRBV20-1|TRBJ2-3|few|NA
TGCAGTGCTAGAGATGTCGCCTGGTCAGGGTACACAGATACGCAGTATTTT
CSARDVAWSGYTDTQYF
>TRBV6-5|TRBJ2-3|NA|TRBD2
TGTGCCAGCAGTTACGGACGCGGGGGGGCTTTAGATACGCAGTATTTT
CASSYGRGGALDTQYF
>TRBV29-1|TRBJ1-3|NA|TRBD1
TGCAGCGTCACAGACAGGGGTGGAAACACCATATATTTT
CSVTDRGGNTIYF
>TRBV14|TRBJ2-3|NA|NA
TGTGCCAGCAGCCAACTCAATACTAGGCCCGATACGCAGTATTTT
CASSQLNTRPDTQYF
>TRBV7-9|TRBJ1-1|NA|NA
TGTGCCAGCAGCTTATTCACCGCTAACACTGAAGCTTTCTTT
CASSLFTANTEAFF
>TRBV6-1|TRBJ2-5|few|NA
TGTGCCAGCAGTGAAAATTACGCTTTGGGCCAGTACTTC
CASSENYALGQYF
>TRBV5-5|TRBJ2-1|NA|NA
TGTGCCAGCAGCGTCGGGACTCCAACGGAGCAGTTCTTC
CASSVGTPTEQFF
>TRBV5-6|TRBJ2-7|few|NA
TGTGCCAGCAGCTGGGGGACGGGCGAGCAGTACTTC
CASSWGTGEQYF
>TRBV5-5|TRBJ2-7|NA|NA
TGTGCCAGCAGCCCTAGGACAGCCACACCCTACGAGCAGTACTTC
CASSPRTATPYEQYF
>TRBV25-1|TRBJ2-7|NA|NA
TGTGCCAGCAGTGGCCGGGCGCTCAACTACGAGCAGTACTTC
CASSGRALNYEQYF
>TRBV9|TRBJ1-6|few|NA
TGTGCCAGCAGCGCCCGAGGGACGGGTAATTCACCCCTCCACTTT
CASSARGTGNSPLHF
>TRBV29-1|TRBJ2-5|few|TRBD1
TGCAGCGTTGTACCGGGACAGGACTTCCAAGAGACCCAGTACTTC
CSVVPGQDFQETQYF
>TRBV9|TRBJ2-2|few|TRBD2
TGTGCCAGCAGCGTAGTCTCTAGCGGGGGGCTAACGAACACCGGGGAGCTGTTTTTT
CASSVVSSGGLTNTGELFF
>TRBV20-1|TRBJ2-7|few|NA
TGCAGTGCTAGTCCGGGGCGGCCGACCTACGAGCAGTACTTC
CSASPGRPTYEQYF
>TRBV7-2|TRBJ1-1|NA|NA
TGTGCCAGCAGCTTTGTGAACACTGAAGCTTTCTTT
CASSFVNTEAFF
>TRBV12-3/TRBV12-4|TRBJ1-1|NA|NA
TGTGCCAGCAGTTTTGGGGAAGAGGACACTGAAGCTTTCTTT
CASSFGEEDTEAFF
>TRBV7-8|TRBJ1-1|NA|NA
TGTGCCAGCAGCATTAATCCAGGCGGGGCATTAGAAGCTTTCTTT
CASSINPGGALEAFF
>TRBV6-2/TRBV6-3|TRBJ1-1|few|NA
TGTGCCAGCAGTCTAACAGGGCTGAACACTGAAGCTTTCTTT
CASSLTGLNTEAFF
>TRBV7-3|TRBJ2-7|NA|TRBD1
TGTGCCAGCAGCCCTGGACAGGTTGTGTCCCACGAGCAGTACTTC
CASSPGQVVSHEQYF
>TRBV7-9|TRBJ2-7|NA|NA
TGTGCCAGCAGCTTATGGGGCCCCAGGACGCTCACCTACGAGCAGTACTTC
CASSLWGPRTLTYEQYF
>TRBV4-1|TRBJ1-2|NA|NA
TGCGCCAGCAGCCAAGGGATGTCTAAACGAGGTGCATCTGGCTACACCTTC
CASSQGMSKRGASGYTF
>TRBV7-6|TRBJ2-1|NA|TRBD2
TGTGCCAGCAGCTTATCTGGCGGGAGGGTCTACAATGAGCAGTTCTTC
CASSLSGGRVYNEQFF